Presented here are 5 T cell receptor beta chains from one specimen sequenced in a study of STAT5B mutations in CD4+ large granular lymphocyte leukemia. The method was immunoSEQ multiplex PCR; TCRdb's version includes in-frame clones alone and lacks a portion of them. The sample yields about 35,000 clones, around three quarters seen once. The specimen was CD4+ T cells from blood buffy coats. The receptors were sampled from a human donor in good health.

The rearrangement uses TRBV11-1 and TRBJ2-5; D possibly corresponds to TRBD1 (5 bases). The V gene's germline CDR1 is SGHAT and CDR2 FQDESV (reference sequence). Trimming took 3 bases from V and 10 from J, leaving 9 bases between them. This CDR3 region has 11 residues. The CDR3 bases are TGTGCCAGCAGCTTGGGCCAGGGCCAGTACTTC. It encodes CASSLGQGQYF.

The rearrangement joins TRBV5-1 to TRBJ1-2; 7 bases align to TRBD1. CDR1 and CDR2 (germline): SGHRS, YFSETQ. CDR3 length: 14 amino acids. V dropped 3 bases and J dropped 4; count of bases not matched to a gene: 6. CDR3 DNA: TGCGCCAGCAGCTCCGAAAGACAGGGCTATGGCTACACCTTC. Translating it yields CASSSERQGYGYTF.

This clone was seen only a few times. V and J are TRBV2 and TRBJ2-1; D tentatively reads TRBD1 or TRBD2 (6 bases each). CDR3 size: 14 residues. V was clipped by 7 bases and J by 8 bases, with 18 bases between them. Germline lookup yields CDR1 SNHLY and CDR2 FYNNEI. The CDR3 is CASITGKGGHEQFF. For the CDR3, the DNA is TGTGCCAGCATAACAGGGAAGGGAGGCCATGAGCAGTTCTTC.

In nucleotides, the CDR3 is TGTGCCAGTAGAGGGCTAGCGGAAGAGACCCAGTACTTC. Its translation is CASRGLAEETQYF. The rearrangement joins TRBV19 to TRBJ2-5; 7 bases match TRBD2. CDR3 length equals 13 residues. Germline V CDR1 and CDR2: LNHDA, SQIVND (reference sequence). With 6 bases clipped from V and 3 bases from J, the junction kept 4 bases outside the gene matches.

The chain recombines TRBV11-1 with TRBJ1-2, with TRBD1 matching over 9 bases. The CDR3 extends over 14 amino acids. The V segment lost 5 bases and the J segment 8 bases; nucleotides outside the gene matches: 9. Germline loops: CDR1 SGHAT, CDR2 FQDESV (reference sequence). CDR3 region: CASSALQGAGGYTF. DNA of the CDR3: TGTGCCAGCAGCGCCCTACAGGGGGCAGGGGGCTACACCTTC.